The 26 T cell receptor beta chains below were found in one sample sequenced in a study of identical twins. Each CDR3 protein is one row after TCRdb ran MiXCR on the 5' RACE reads. The sample contains around 490,000 distinct CDR3 sequences, approximately 16% of which appear only once. These same data were also listed under a study on yellow fever vaccine responses in identical twins.

The sequencing input was CD4+ T cells sorted from blood. The receptors were sampled from a woman aged 18-35 years in good health.

This clonotype showed up just a few times. V gene TRBV20-1 combines with J gene TRBJ1-6; possibly TRBD1 for D (6 bases). Trimming took 0 bases from V and 0 from J, leaving 9 bases between them. Per germline, CDR1 DFQATT and CDR2 SNEGSKA (reference sequence). The CDR3 is made up of 16 amino acids. The DNA of the CDR3 is TGCAGTGCTAGAGATAGGGGGTCCTCCTATAATTCACCCCTCCACTTT. It translates to CSARDRGSSYNSPLHF.

There are a few counts of this clonotype. The chain combines TRBV6-5 with TRBJ2-7, with 11 bases matching TRBD2. Germline trimming cut 7 bases from V and 3 bases from J; bases unmatched to any gene: 5. CDR1 is MNHEY, CDR2 SVGAGI, per germline. The length of the CDR3 is 14 residues. The CDR3 nucleotides read TGTGCCAGCATTAGACTAGCGGGGAACTACGAGCAGTACTTC. It encodes CASIRLAGNYEQYF.

The chain couples TRBV29-1 to TRBJ2-2; D call uncertain. V lost 2 bases, J lost 1 base, and 8 bases lay in between. This CDR3 region has 14 residues. CDR1 is SQVTM and CDR2 is ANQGSEA in the germline V gene. The CDR3: CSVEPHGNTGELFF. Here the CDR3 DNA reads TGCAGCGTTGAACCCCACGGGAACACCGGGGAGCTGTTTTTT.

This clonotype has at least ten counts. The CDR3 DNA is TGCGCCAGCAGCCATCTCGGACAGGGCCCGAACACCGGGGAGCTGTTTTTT. It codes for CASSHLGQGPNTGELFF. The chain has TRBV5-1 and TRBJ2-2; 8 positions match TRBD1. The germline V gene encodes CDR1 SGHRS and CDR2 YFSETQ. With 4 bases clipped from V and 0 bases from J, the junction kept 8 bases outside the gene matches. The CDR3 spans 17 residues. Looking up the rest from reference TRBV5-1 and TRBJ2-2 gives the full variable domain: KAGVTQTPRYLIKTRGQQVTLSCSPISGHRSVSWYQQTPGQGLQFLFEYFSETQRNKGNFPGRFSGRQFSNSRSEMNVSTLELGDSALYLCASSHLGQGPNTGELFFGEGSRLTVL.

This clonotype appeared a few times. This chain connects TRBV27 to TRBJ1-5; no clear D. The CDR3 sequence is 14 residues long. V shed 3 bases and J shed 0 bases, with 6 bases lying between them. Germline V gene sequence: CDR1 MNHEY, CDR2 SMNVEV (reference sequence). In nucleotides, the CDR3 is TGTGCCAGCAGTTTCATAGGTAGCAATCAGCCCCAGCATTTT. This sequence encodes CASSFIGSNQPQHF.

The chain couples TRBV10-3 to TRBJ2-7; possible D gene TRBD1, 6 bases. Trimming left V 4 bases short and J 1 base short, with 23 bases between. This CDR3 contains 18 residues. Per germline, CDR1 ENHRY and CDR2 SYGVKD. CDR3 bases: TGTGCCATCAGTGGGGACCCAGGGGTCCATAACCCTTCCTACGAGCAGTACTTC. Amino acid sequence: CAISGDPGVHNPSYEQYF.

This clonotype was counted a few times. The chain joins TRBV7-9 to TRBJ2-1; TRBD1 aligns across 7 bases. The CDR3 has 17 residues. Germline trimming cut 4 bases from V and 0 bases from J; bases unmatched to any gene: 9. Per germline, CDR1 SEHNR and CDR2 FQNEAQ (reference sequence). The DNA for the CDR3 is TGTGCCAGCAGCTCGGGACAGCCACCTAGCTCCTACAATGAGCAGTTCTTC. This codes for CASSSGQPPSSYNEQFF. Full variable domain (outside the CDR3, taken from reference TRBV7-9 and TRBJ2-1): DTGVSQNPRHKITKRGQNVTFRCDPISEHNRLYWYRQTLGQGPEFLTYFQNEAQLEKSRLLSDRFSAERPKGSFSTLEIQRTEQGDSAMYLCASSSGQPPSSYNEQFFGPGTRLTVL.

V usage is TRBV13 and J usage is TRBJ1-2; TRBD1 matches at 8 bases. Germline assignment: CDR1 PRHDT and CDR2 FYEKMQ (reference sequence). The CDR3 contains 17 residues. The trim removed 3 bases at V and 2 bases at J, leaving 11 bases unmatched. The chain's CDR3 is CASSFDPGTGSNYGYTF. DNA of the CDR3: TGTGCCAGCAGCTTTGACCCGGGGACAGGATCAAACTATGGCTACACCTTC. The full variable domain, in which reference TRBV13 and TRBJ1-2 provide the parts outside the CDR3, is AAGVIQSPRHLIKEKRETATLKCYPIPRHDTVYWYQQGPGQDPQFLISFYEKMQSDKGSIPDRFSAQQFSDYHSELNMSSLELGDSALYFCASSFDPGTGSNYGYTFGSGTRLTVV.

The J gene is TRBJ2-1, the V gene TRBV18; 8 bases map to TRBD2. The CDR3 sequence is 16 residues long. Germline CDR1 KGHSH, CDR2 LQKENI. V shed 0 bases, J shed 3 bases, and the junction held 4 bases outside the gene matches. In nucleotides, the CDR3 is TGTGCCAGCTCACCACCGACGGGGGGGCACTACAATGAGCAGTTCTTC. Its translation: CASSPPTGGHYNEQFF.

This clonotype was detected once. This sequence joins TRBV7-6 and TRBJ2-3; TRBD1 matches 7 bases. The CDR3 spans 18 residues. Germline CDR1 reads SGHVS; CDR2 reads FNYEAQ. The J segment lost 1 base and the V segment lost 4 bases, leaving 14 bases of the junction unmatched. The CDR3 region has the DNA TGTGCCAGCAGCTCTACTTTTGGGACAGTCTCTCGCACAGATACGCAGTATTTT. It translates to CASSSTFGTVSRTDTQYF.

The chain combines TRBV5-1 with TRBJ2-7, with D possibly TRBD2 on 6 matching bases. CDR1 SGHRS and CDR2 YFSETQ come from the germline V gene. Trimming removed 0 bases at V and 0 bases at J, with 10 bases between. The CDR3 consists of 15 residues. CDR3 sequence reads: CASSLESGSSYEQYF. CDR3 coding DNA: TGCGCCAGCAGCTTGGAATCCGGGAGCTCCTACGAGCAGTACTTC.

This clonotype was counted only a few times. The chain carries TRBV20-1 and TRBJ2-5, with 9 positions matching TRBD1. This CDR3 spans 15 amino acids. Germline V CDR1 and CDR2: DFQATT, SNEGSKA (reference sequence). Losses at the gene ends were 1 base for V and 3 bases for J; bases not matched to a gene: 6. The CDR3 sequence: CSARVRDRDKETQYF. CDR3 DNA sequence: TGCAGTGCTAGAGTAAGGGACAGGGATAAAGAGACCCAGTACTTC.

In its sample, this clonotype was seen a few times. The chain recombines TRBV6-1 with TRBJ2-3, with TRBD2 matching 13 bases. The length of the CDR3 is 19 residues. Trimming removed 4 bases from V and 3 bases from J; junction bases left unmatched: 13. In germline, CDR1 is MNHNS, CDR2 SASEGT. In nucleotides, the CDR3 is TGTGCCAGCAGTGGGGCACTAGCGGGAGGGCCGGAGAGGACAGATACGCAGTATTTT. Amino acid sequence: CASSGALAGGPERTDTQYF.

This clonotype was seen a few times. The chain has TRBV6-1 and TRBJ2-1; the match to TRBD2 covers 12 bases. The V and J ends lost 6 bases and 8 bases, in that order; junction bases with no gene match: 11. This CDR3 contains 16 residues. Germline assignment: CDR1 MNHNS and CDR2 SASEGT. The CDR3 reads CASRPYLAGGPHEQFF. CDR3 sequence (DNA): TGTGCCAGCAGACCCTACCTAGCGGGAGGGCCCCATGAGCAGTTCTTC.

This clonotype was counted between two and nine times. This chain uses TRBV10-2 with TRBJ2-7, with a weak D call TRBD1 (5 bases). Trimming shortened V by 2 bases and J by 2 bases, and 7 bases separated the two germline ends. The CDR3 is made up of 13 amino acids. The germline V gene encodes CDR1 WSHSY and CDR2 SAAADI. Written as DNA, the CDR3 is TGCGCCAGCAGTGAGACAGGCCCCTACGAGCAGTACGTC. This sequence encodes CASSETGPYEQYV.

This clonotype appeared a few times. The chain has TRBV29-1 and TRBJ1-2; 7 bases are shared with TRBD1. The ends lost 7 bases at V and 4 bases at J; junction bases unmatched: 21. The length of the CDR3 is 17 residues. Germline V lookup: CDR1 SQVTM, CDR2 ANQGSEA. CDR3 sequence: CSDYSPLTGAGGYGYTF. CDR3 in DNA: TGCAGCGACTACAGCCCTCTAACAGGGGCGGGAGGCTATGGCTACACCTTC.

This clonotype was found many times. As DNA, the CDR3 is TGTGCCAGCAGCCCTTGGACAGGGAACTATGGCTACACCTTC. This codes for CASSPWTGNYGYTF. This chain links TRBV3-1 with TRBJ1-2, with TRBD1 matching over 8 bases. Germline loops: CDR1 LGHDT, CDR2 YNNKEL (reference sequence). The CDR3 loop spans 14 amino acids. J gave up 2 bases and V 4 bases, and 3 bases lay outside the gene matches.

In this sample, this clonotype turned up a few times. This chain joins TRBV5-5 and TRBJ1-4, with 8 nucleotides matching TRBD1. Germline loops: CDR1 SGHKS, CDR2 YYEKEE (reference sequence). This CDR3 has 15 amino acids. Trimming removed 4 bases from V and 8 bases from J; junction bases left unmatched: 10. This CDR3 is CASSQIQGAAEKLFF. CDR3 sequence (DNA): TGTGCCAGCAGCCAAATTCAGGGGGCCGCCGAAAAACTGTTTTTT.

J is TRBJ2-1 and V is TRBV2; 9 nucleotides agree with TRBD2. The CDR3 is made up of 15 amino acids. V shed 3 bases, J shed 9 bases, and the junction held 9 bases outside the gene matches. Germline loops: CDR1 SNHLY, CDR2 FYNNEI. In DNA form, the CDR3 reads TGTGCCAGCAGTGATAGGTCTAGCGGGGTGAGTGAGCAGTTCTTC. Encoded protein: CASSDRSSGVSEQFF. The entire variable domain, with the rest obtained from reference TRBV2 and TRBJ2-1, is as follows: EPEVTQTPSHQVTQMGQEVILRCVPISNHLYFYWYRQILGQKVEFLVSFYNNEISEKSEIFDDQFSVERPDGSNFTLKIRSTKLEDSAMYFCASSDRSSGVSEQFFGPGTRLTVL.

This sequence joins TRBV11-2 and TRBJ1-1; no definite D call. Trimming stripped 1 base from V and 0 bases from J, with 9 bases between. The CDR3 is 15 residues long. Germline values: CDR1 SGHAT, CDR2 FQNNGV. CDR3 region: CASSLGWGMNTEAFF. For the CDR3, the DNA is TGTGCCAGCAGCTTAGGGTGGGGAATGAACACTGAAGCTTTCTTT.

The chain couples TRBV3-1 to TRBJ1-1; no clear D. This CDR3 contains 12 residues. CDR1 and CDR2 from the germline V gene are LGHDT and YNNKEL (reference sequence). Deletions cut 10 bases from V and 1 base from J, with 10 bases between. CDR3 bases: TGTGCCACCCAAAGTGGGAACACTGAAGCTTTCTTT. Translated, it gives CATQSGNTEAFF.

This clonotype was seen many times. The chain combines TRBV5-1 with TRBJ2-3, with 13 bases lining up with TRBD2. V shed 3 bases, J shed 0 bases, and the junction held 7 bases outside the gene matches. The CDR3 consists of 18 residues. Looked up from germline, CDR1 is SGHRS and CDR2 is YFSETQ. The CDR3 DNA reads TGCGCCAGCAGCTATACCGGGACTAGCGGGGCTAGCACAGATACGCAGTATTTT. This codes for CASSYTGTSGASTDTQYF.

This clonotype has only a few counts. J is TRBJ2-3 and V is TRBV11-1; 12 bases agree with TRBD2. Trimming at V came to 5 bases and at J to 1 base, leaving 7 bases not matched to a gene. CDR3 size: 17 residues. The germline gives CDR1 SGHAT, CDR2 FQDESV (reference sequence). CDR3 protein: CASSDGTSGWGTDTQYF. CDR3 sequence (DNA): TGTGCCAGCAGCGACGGGACTAGCGGGTGGGGCACAGATACGCAGTATTTT. Together with reference TRBV11-1 and TRBJ2-3, the CDR3 gives the full variable domain: EAEVAQSPRYKITEKSQAVAFWCDPISGHATLYWYRQILGQGPELLVQFQDESVVDDSQLPKDRFSAERLKGVDSTLKIQPAELGDSAMYLCASSDGTSGWGTDTQYFGPGTRLTVL.

V usage is TRBV18 and J usage is TRBJ2-1, with TRBD1 matching over 10 bases. J was trimmed by 4 bases and V by 4 bases; bases with no gene match: 4. Germline V gene sequence: CDR1 KGHSH, CDR2 LQKENI. The CDR3 is 15 residues long. The CDR3 loop reads CASSHGQGGYNEQFF. CDR3 sequence (DNA): TGTGCCAGCTCACACGGACAGGGGGGTTACAATGAGCAGTTCTTC.

The chain combines TRBV20-1 with TRBJ1-1, with TRBD1 identical over 9 bases. V trimming: 4 bases; J trimming: 5 bases; junction bases outside the gene matches: 5. The CDR3 runs to 13 residues. Germline CDR1 and CDR2: DFQATT and SNEGSKA (reference sequence). The CDR3 loop is CSATRDRETEAFF. Here the CDR3 DNA reads TGCAGTGCTACCCGGGACAGGGAAACTGAAGCTTTCTTT.

V is TRBV12-3 or TRBV12-4 and J is TRBJ2-3, with D possibly TRBD1 on 6 matching bases. Between the trimmed V and J ends, which lost 6 bases and 0 bases, there was a span of 13 bases. The length of the CDR3 is 15 residues. CDR3 coding DNA: TGTGCCAGCAGACGAGCAGGGGCCAGCACAGATACGCAGTATTTT. Translating it yields CASRRAGASTDTQYF.